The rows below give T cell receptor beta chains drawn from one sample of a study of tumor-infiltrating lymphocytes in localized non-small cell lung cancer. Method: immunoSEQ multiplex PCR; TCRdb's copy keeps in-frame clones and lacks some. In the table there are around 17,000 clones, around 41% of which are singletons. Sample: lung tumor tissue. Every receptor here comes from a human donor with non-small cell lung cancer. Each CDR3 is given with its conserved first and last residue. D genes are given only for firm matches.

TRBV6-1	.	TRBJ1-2	CASSQGLRGYTF
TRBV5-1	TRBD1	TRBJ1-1	CASSLGGGAGTEAFF
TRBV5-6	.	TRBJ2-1	CASSPGRGVSFGEQFF
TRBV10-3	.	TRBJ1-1	CASSFRYDTEAFF
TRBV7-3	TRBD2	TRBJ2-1	CASSPQGAPTSGGHNEQFF
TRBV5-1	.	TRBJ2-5	CASRGGGDQETQYF
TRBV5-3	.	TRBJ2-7	CASSSIRAQQYF
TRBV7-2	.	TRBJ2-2	CASSFDRLSTGELFF
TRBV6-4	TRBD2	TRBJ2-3	CASSDSSGGASDTQYF
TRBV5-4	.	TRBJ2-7	CASSLTSDSYEQYF
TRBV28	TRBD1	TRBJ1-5	CASSFTTGGRQPQHF
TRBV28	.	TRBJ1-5	CASSLNAFNQPQHF
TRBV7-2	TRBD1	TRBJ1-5	CASSVRGQQPQHF
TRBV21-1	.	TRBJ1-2	CASRVQGADYGYTF
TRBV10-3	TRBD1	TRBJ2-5	CAISFIGPGQGETQYF
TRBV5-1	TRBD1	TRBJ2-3	CASSRRTGSSTDTQYF
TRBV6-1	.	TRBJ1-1	CASRPRERLGPEAFF
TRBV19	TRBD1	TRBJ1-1	CASSPYRGNTEAFF
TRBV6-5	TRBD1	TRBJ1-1	CASSRQGAFAEAFF
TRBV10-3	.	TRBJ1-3	CAISEEVGGNTIYF
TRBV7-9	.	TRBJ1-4	CASSLLEGWLFF
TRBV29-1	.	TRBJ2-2	CSVEERGRGELFF
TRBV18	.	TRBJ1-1	CASSTEVTEAFF
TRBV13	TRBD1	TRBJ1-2	CASSLGTGPGPNGYTF
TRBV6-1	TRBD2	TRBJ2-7	CASSEEPGGYYEQYF
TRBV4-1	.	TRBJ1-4	CASSHGSQKLFF
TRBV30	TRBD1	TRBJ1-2	CAWRNRDRGVGGYTF
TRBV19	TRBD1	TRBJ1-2	CASRKKTGDYGYTF
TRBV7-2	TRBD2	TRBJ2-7	CASSIAATSGAYEQYF
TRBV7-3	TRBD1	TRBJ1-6	CASSIGQGAGSPLHF
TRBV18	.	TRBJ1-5	CASSPLGTSHNQPQHF
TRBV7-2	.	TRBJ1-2	CASSSATLSGYTF
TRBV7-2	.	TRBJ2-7	CASSLQRDEQYF
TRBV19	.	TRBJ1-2	CASSIVRTPGSYTF
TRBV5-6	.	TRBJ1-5	CASSMTDGQPQHF
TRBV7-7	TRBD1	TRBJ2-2	CASSFGAGGPTGELFF
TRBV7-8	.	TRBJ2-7	CASSPLGRMENEQYF
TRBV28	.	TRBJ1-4	CASSFGGGGGKGEKLFF
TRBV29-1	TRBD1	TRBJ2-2	CSVEQGRTNTGELFF
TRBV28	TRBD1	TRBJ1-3	CASSVQGAGGNTIYF
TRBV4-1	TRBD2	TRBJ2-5	CVSSQTSGGPQETQYF
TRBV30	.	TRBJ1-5	CAWSVGGGPGQPQHF
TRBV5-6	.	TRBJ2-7	CASSKKQVGEQYF
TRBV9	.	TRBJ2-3	CASSVAGDTQYF
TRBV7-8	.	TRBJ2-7	CASSLRDFAYEQYF
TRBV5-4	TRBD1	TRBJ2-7	CASSQGWTGATYEQYF
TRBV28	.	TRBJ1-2	CASSQRPFYGYTF
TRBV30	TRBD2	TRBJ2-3	CAWSKFGTSGGGGTQYF
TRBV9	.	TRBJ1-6	CASSVALNSPLHF